The 28 T cell receptor beta chains given below trace back to one sample, sequenced in a study of shared clonotypes between healthy human individuals. Libraries were prepared by immunoSEQ multiplex PCR; TCRdb keeps only in-frame clonotypes and omits some of them. The sample comprises around 980,000 clones, 70% to 80% of which are singletons, and 0.5% to 0.65% rests with the top ten. What was sequenced was memory CD4+ T cells from PBMCs. This sample's subset: CD45RA-negative fraction. These receptors were collected from a man aged 18 to 29 in good health. Some clones in this sample may be carry-over from other donors' samples.

The chain carries TRBV18 and TRBJ2-2, with TRBD2 matching 8 bases. Germline-derived CDR1 and CDR2 are KGHSH and LQKENI. V lost 3 bases and J lost 4; bases outside the gene matches: 4. This CDR3 comprises 15 residues. CDR3 loop: CASSPAGRGTGELFF. DNA of the CDR3: TGTGCCAGCTCACCGGCCGGGAGGGGCACCGGGGAGCTGTTTTTT.

On this clone itself: Other DNA sequences of this sample code for an identical CDR3. The chain carries TRBV27 and TRBJ1-2; tentative D call: TRBD1 (6 bases). CDR3 length: 13 residues. The ends were cut back, 4 bases at V and 6 bases at J, with 12 bases in the middle. Per the germline V gene, CDR1 is MNHEY and CDR2 is SMNVEV (reference sequence). The CDR3 sequence is CASSYRDGNGYTF. Here the CDR3 DNA reads TGTGCCAGCAGTTACAGGGATGGGAATGGCTACACCTTC.

V gene TRBV7-2 combines with J gene TRBJ2-1; D might be TRBD1 (5 bases). This CDR3 spans 15 amino acids. Trimming shortened V by 2 bases and J by 5 bases, and 13 bases separated the two germline ends. The germline CDR1 and CDR2 sequences are SGHTA and FQGNSA. The CDR3 region is CASSLQGGGHNEQFF. The CDR3 DNA sequence: TGTGCCAGCAGCTTACAGGGTGGTGGGCACAATGAGCAGTTCTTC.

Worth noting for this clone: A read error is the likely source, as a far larger clone sits one nucleotide away. Other DNA sequences within the sample encode an identical CDR3. J is TRBJ2-7 and V is TRBV7-2; possibly TRBD2 for D (6 bases). This CDR3 is built from 14 residues. The germline gives CDR1 SGHTA, CDR2 FQGNSA. In nucleotides, the CDR3 is TGCGCCAGCAGCTTGGGACTGGGCTCCTACGAGCAGTACTTC. This codes for CASSLGLGSYEQYF.

This rearrangement joins TRBV27 to TRBJ1-1; D might be TRBD1 (5 bases). The CDR3 sequence is 14 residues long. Germline lookup yields CDR1 MNHEY and CDR2 SMNVEV (reference sequence). V was pared by 5 bases and J by 1 base, with 11 bases between. Here the CDR3 reads CASSRDSWNTEAFF. The CDR3 nucleotides read TGTGCCAGCAGTAGAGACAGCTGGAACACTGAAGCTTTCTTT.

This chain uses TRBV5-1 with TRBJ2-6; D may be TRBD2 (6 bases). The germline V gene encodes CDR1 SGHRS and CDR2 YFSETQ. The ends were cut back, 0 bases at V and 1 base at J, with 8 bases in the middle. The CDR3 runs 16 residues. This chain's CDR3 is CASSLDRGSGANVLTF. In nucleotides, the CDR3 is TGCGCCAGCAGCTTGGACCGGGGGTCTGGGGCCAACGTCCTGACTTTC. Full variable domain (remainder filled in from reference TRBV5-1 and TRBJ2-6): KAGVTQTPRYLIKTRGQQVTLSCSPISGHRSVSWYQQTPGQGLQFLFEYFSETQRNKGNFPGRFSGRQFSNSRSEMNVSTLELGDSALYLCASSLDRGSGANVLTFGAGSRLTVL.

The V call is TRBV2, the J call TRBJ2-7, with 10 nucleotides matching TRBD1. Germline V gene sequence: CDR1 SNHLY, CDR2 FYNNEI. The junction had 6 bases not matched to a gene; V was cut back by 9 bases and J by 7 bases. The CDR3 spans 12 residues. The CDR3 DNA sequence: TGTGCCAGTTCCGGGACAGGGGTTGAGCAGTACTTC. Translation gives CASSGTGVEQYF.

This clone appeared a few times. The chain links TRBV30 to TRBJ2-5; possibly TRBD1 for D (6 bases). From germline, CDR1 is GTSNPN and CDR2 SVGIG (reference sequence). V gave up 2 bases and J gave up 4 bases, with 17 bases separating them. There are 15 residues in the CDR3. The CDR3 reads CAWSTGRLEGETQYF. The CDR3 DNA is TGTGCCTGGAGTACAGGGCGGTTAGAAGGAGAGACCCAGTACTTC.

This chain uses TRBV5-6 with TRBJ2-1, with 9 bases identical to TRBD1. The CDR3 length is 15 residues. Germline V gene lookup returns CDR1 SGHDT and CDR2 YYEEEE. Trimming cost V 4 bases and J 0 bases; bases outside gene matches: 2. The CDR3 sequence is CASSGDRDSYNEQFF. Written as DNA, the CDR3 is TGTGCCAGCAGCGGGGACAGGGACTCCTACAATGAGCAGTTCTTC.

The rearrangement joins TRBV19 to TRBJ2-7, with a possible D match to TRBD1 (6 bases). Looked up from germline, CDR1 is LNHDA and CDR2 is SQIVND (reference sequence). V lost 2 bases and J 3 bases, leaving 11 bases between the germline ends. The CDR3 consists of 14 residues. The CDR3 here is CASSITFRGYEQYF. CDR3 DNA sequence: TGTGCCAGTAGTATAACGTTCAGGGGCTACGAGCAGTACTTC.

This sequence joins TRBV6-5 and TRBJ2-4, with TRBD2 identical over 8 bases. The CDR3 contains 16 residues. Trimming at V came to 0 bases and at J to 3 bases, leaving 4 bases not matched to a gene. CDR1 and CDR2 (germline): MNHEY, SVGAGI. The CDR3 nucleotides read TGTGCCAGCAGTTACTCGGGACTAGGAGTCAAAAACATTCAGTACTTC. Protein product: CASSYSGLGVKNIQYF.

The chain recombines TRBV7-9 with TRBJ1-1; possible D gene TRBD1, 5 bases. The germline V gene encodes CDR1 SEHNR and CDR2 FQNEAQ (reference sequence). The CDR3 totals 14 residues. Trimming pared 7 bases from V and 4 bases from J, leaving 16 bases between. The CDR3 sequence: CASTPGGYGTEAFF. The CDR3 nucleotides are TGTGCCAGCACCCCGGGGGGATACGGCACTGAAGCTTTCTTT.

V is TRBV2 and J is TRBJ2-3; the D gene is possibly TRBD2 (6 bases). Trimming shortened V by 6 bases and J by 0 bases, and 10 bases separated the two germline ends. The CDR3 is 14 amino acids. Looked up from germline, CDR1 is SNHLY and CDR2 is FYNNEI. The CDR3 bases are TGTGCCAGCAGCGGAGGGTCGAGCACAGATACGCAGTATTTT. Its translation is CASSGGSSTDTQYF.

Comment on this clone: Possible read error: a much larger clone is one base away. The same CDR3 can be traced to other DNA sequences in this sample. The rearrangement joins TRBV7-9 to TRBJ2-6; TRBD2 is a possible D gene (6 bases). CDR1 is SEHNR, CDR2 FQNEAQ, per germline (reference sequence). Deletions cut 3 bases from V and 2 bases from J, with 8 bases between. The CDR3 runs to 15 residues. CDR3 in DNA: TGTGCCAGCAGCTTGGGAGGAGCTGGGGCCAACGTCCTGACTTTC. This codes for CASSLGGAGANVLTF.

V and J are TRBV28 and TRBJ2-2; D uncertain. Germline V gene sequence: CDR1 MDHEN, CDR2 SYDVKM. V lost 2 bases, J lost 4 bases, and 5 bases lay in between. The CDR3 sequence is 13 residues long. The CDR3 nucleotides read TGTGCCAGCAGTTTAACGCCCACCGGGGAGCTGTTTTTT. This encodes CASSLTPTGELFF.

The table lists this clone with a few counts. The gene calls are TRBV28 and TRBJ2-1, with TRBD2 matching over 8 bases. Trimming took 5 bases from V and 7 from J; bases not matched to a gene: 13. The CDR3 length is 16 residues. Germline CDR1 is MDHEN and CDR2 is SYDVKM. This CDR3 is CASSPPRPGGRNEQFF. As DNA, the CDR3 is TGTGCCAGCAGTCCTCCCCGGCCGGGAGGGCGAAATGAGCAGTTCTTC.

In its sample, this clone was seen many times. The J gene is TRBJ1-4, the V gene TRBV9; D not certain. The ends were cut back, 0 bases at V and 8 bases at J, with 8 bases in the middle. The CDR3 runs to 13 residues. The germline V gene encodes CDR1 SGDLS and CDR2 YYNGEE. CDR3: CASSVDVSEKLFF. The CDR3 region has the DNA TGTGCCAGCAGCGTAGATGTGAGCGAAAAACTGTTTTTT.

This clone has a handful of counts. Other nucleotide sequences in the sample specify the same CDR3. The chain combines TRBV6-6 with TRBJ1-2, with D possibly being TRBD1 (5 bases). There are 13 residues in the CDR3. CDR1 and CDR2 (germline): MNHNY, SVGAGI (reference sequence). Between the trimmed V and J ends, which lost 2 bases and 2 bases, there was a span of 6 bases. As DNA, the CDR3 is TGTGCCAGCAGTTACGGGGCAAACTATGGCTACACCTTC. This gives the protein CASSYGANYGYTF.

This clone was counted between two and nine times. The rearrangement uses TRBV5-1 and TRBJ1-2; D is perhaps TRBD1 (5 bases). Germline V lookup: CDR1 SGHRS, CDR2 YFSETQ. Trimming pared 4 bases from V and 7 bases from J, leaving 11 bases between. The CDR3 runs to 12 residues. The CDR3 loop reads CASSPQGFGYTF. CDR3 sequence (DNA): TGCGCCAGCAGCCCCCAGGGATTTGGCTACACCTTC.

CDR3 sequence (DNA): TGTGCCAGCAGCTTTTTGGACCTCAACACTGAAGCTTTCTTT. Residues: CASSFLDLNTEAFF. The gene calls are TRBV7-3 and TRBJ1-1; no firm D call. Germline CDR1 is SGHTA and CDR2 is FQGTGA. The germline V and J ends were trimmed by 3 bases and 2 bases, with 10 bases remaining between them. The CDR3 has 14 residues.

The J gene is TRBJ2-4, the V gene TRBV4-3; the D is unclear. Germline CDR1 and CDR2: LGHNA and YSLEER. The CDR3 runs to 14 residues. V lost 1 base and J lost 7, with 11 bases in between. CDR3 coding DNA: TGCGCCAGCAGCCAAGTACGAGCAGCTAACATTCAGTACTTC. This encodes CASSQVRAANIQYF.

This chain uses TRBV11-2 with TRBJ2-2, with a tentative D call TRBD1 (5 bases). V was trimmed by 1 base and J by 1 base, leaving 10 bases between them. The CDR3 has 16 amino acids. Germline V gene sequence: CDR1 SGHAT, CDR2 FQNNGV. CDR3 coding DNA: TGTGCCAGCAGCTTAGGGACAAGCCTGAACACCGGGGAGCTGTTTTTT. It translates to CASSLGTSLNTGELFF. Drawing the rest from reference TRBV11-2 and TRBJ2-2, the complete variable domain is EAGVAQSPRYKIIEKRQSVAFWCNPISGHATLYWYQQILGQGPKLLIQFQNNGVVDDSQLPKDRFSAERLKGVDSTLKIQPAKLEDSAVYLCASSLGTSLNTGELFFGEGSRLTVL.

This chain uses TRBV5-4 with TRBJ2-7, with D perhaps TRBD2 (6 bases). The ends were cut back, 3 bases at V and 6 bases at J, with 16 bases in the middle. The CDR3 has 14 residues. Germline CDR1 reads SGHNT; CDR2 reads YYREEE (reference sequence). The CDR3 nucleotides read TGTGCCAGCAGCTGGGGGGACCCTGGAACCGAGCAGTACTTC. It translates to CASSWGDPGTEQYF.

This clone came up a few times. This chain links TRBV6-1 with TRBJ2-3; D not resolved. The CDR3 has 16 residues. V shed 2 bases and J shed 0 bases, with 12 bases lying between them. Per the germline V gene, CDR1 is MNHNS and CDR2 is SASEGT. CDR3 loop: CASSETNKASTDTQYF. The CDR3 bases are TGTGCCAGCAGTGAAACCAATAAGGCTAGCACAGATACGCAGTATTTT.

The V gene is TRBV10-3, the J gene TRBJ2-2; tentative D call: TRBD2 (6 bases). V dropped 0 bases and J dropped 6 bases, with 8 bases sitting between them. CDR3 size: 14 residues. CDR1 is ENHRY and CDR2 is SYGVKD in the germline V gene. The CDR3 DNA follows: TGTGCCATCAGTGAGTCGACGGGGGCCGGGGAGCTGTTTTTT. Translated: CAISESTGAGELFF.

The chain combines TRBV18 with TRBJ1-1, with 9 bases matching TRBD1. V shed 3 bases, J shed 8 bases, and the junction held 7 bases outside the gene matches. CDR1 is KGHSH and CDR2 is LQKENI in the germline V gene. CDR3 length equals 14 residues. This chain's CDR3 is CASSPGQGGGEAFF. Written as DNA, the CDR3 is TGTGCCAGCTCACCGGGACAGGGCGGGGGCGAAGCTTTCTTT.

This rearrangement joins TRBV11-3 to TRBJ2-1, with 8 nucleotides matching TRBD2. Per germline, CDR1 SGHNT and CDR2 YENEEA. The junction had 8 bases not matched to a gene; V was cut back by 5 bases and J by 14 bases. This CDR3 has 12 amino acids. This CDR3 reads CASSDGRGHEFF. The CDR3 DNA reads TGTGCCAGCAGCGACGGGAGGGGACACGAGTTCTTC.

This clone was observed once. This sequence joins TRBV27 and TRBJ1-2, with 8 bases that match TRBD1. Per the germline V gene, CDR1 is MNHEY and CDR2 is SMNVEV (reference sequence). The length of the CDR3 is 16 residues. With V trimmed by 6 bases and J by 2 bases, 11 bases remained unmatched. CDR3 in DNA: TGTGCCAGCAGAGTCGACCCAGGGGGCTCAAACTATGGCTACACCTTC. This encodes CASRVDPGGSNYGYTF.